The next 8 T cell receptor beta chains were all read from a single sample in a study of glioma-infiltrating T cells after dendritic cell vaccination (TCRdb year 2016). The time point label of this sample denotes: after dendritic cell vaccination, including at tumor progression/relapse. Library creation used the immunoSEQ multiplex PCR assay. TCRdb's version of the immuneACCESS table is confined to in-frame rearrangements and falls short of the full clone set. An unresolved V gene accounts for under half of the shortfall where checked; the remainder is of unknown origin. The sample table lists tens of thousands of clones, less than 85% of them with a count of one. Over 6.5% of the sample rests with the top ten. Material: blood, obtained after dendritic cell vaccination. These receptors were obtained from a human donor with glioblastoma.

The V and J genes are TRBV4-1 and TRBJ2-3; D might be TRBD2 (5 bases). Trimming left V 4 bases short and J 8 bases short, with 16 bases between. The CDR3 covers 14 residues. CDR1 and CDR2 from the germline V gene are MGHRA and YSYEKL. The CDR3 DNA follows: TGCGCCAGCAGCCCAATGCCAGTTGGAGGTACGCAGTATTTT. As protein: CASSPMPVGGTQYF.

The rearrangement uses TRBV12-5 and TRBJ1-1; D ambiguous. Germline CDR1 reads LGHNT; CDR2 reads FRNRAP. The V and J ends lost 4 bases and 3 bases respectively, with 18 bases between them. The length of the CDR3 is 16 residues. The CDR3 DNA follows: TGTGCTAGTGGTTCGGGGAATTATGTGTGGGACACTGAAGCTTTCTTT. Protein product: CASGSGNYVWDTEAFF.

The rearrangement links TRBV27 to TRBJ2-1; D is perhaps TRBD2 (5 bases). Between the trimmed V and J ends, which lost 4 bases and 7 bases, there was a span of 11 bases. Germline CDR1 reads MNHEY; CDR2 reads SMNVEV (reference sequence). CDR3 size: 13 residues. CDR3 loop: CASSSHEGNEQFF. In DNA form, the CDR3 reads TGTGCCAGCAGTTCCCACGAGGGTAATGAGCAGTTCTTC.

This rearrangement joins TRBV5-8 to TRBJ1-2; 8 positions agree with TRBD1. Losses at the gene ends were 0 bases for V and 7 bases for J; bases not matched to a gene: 5. Per the germline V gene, CDR1 is SGHTS and CDR2 is YDEGEE. This CDR3 is built from 14 residues. CDR3 region: CASSLVPRGLGYTF. In DNA, the CDR3 is TGTGCCAGCAGCTTGGTCCCCAGGGGGCTTGGCTACACCTTC. Variable domain in full (rest from reference TRBV5-8 and TRBJ1-2): EAGVTQSPTHLIKTRGQQATLRCSPISGHTSVYWYQQALGLGLQFLLWYDEGEERNRGNFPPRFSGRQFPNYSSELNVNALELEDSALYLCASSLVPRGLGYTFGSGTRLTVV.

As DNA, the CDR3 is TGTGCCAGCAGCTTGGGGCAGAATGGCTACACCTTC. Amino acid sequence: CASSLGQNGYTF. J is TRBJ1-2 and V is TRBV5-5; D gene ambiguous. The germline gives CDR1 SGHKS, CDR2 YYEKEE (reference sequence). V was shortened by 0 bases and J by 6 bases, with 6 bases between the two germline ends. The length of the CDR3 is 12 residues.

The gene calls are TRBV5-8 and TRBJ2-7, with D possibly being TRBD2 (5 bases). CDR3 length: 13 residues. The V and J ends lost 2 bases and 5 bases respectively, with 11 bases between them. In germline, CDR1 is SGHTS, CDR2 YDEGEE. In DNA, the CDR3 is TGTGCCAGCAGCTTAGCGGCTGCTAACGAGCAGTACTTC. As protein: CASSLAAANEQYF.

This clone was found once. V and J are TRBV7-2 and TRBJ2-7; 7 bases are shared with TRBD1. The CDR3 extends over 14 amino acids. Germline V gene sequence: CDR1 SGHTA, CDR2 FQGNSA. V shed 5 bases and J 1 base; nucleotides not matched to a gene: 5. In DNA, the CDR3 is TGTGCCAGCAGCGAAGACAGGGTATCCTACGAGCAGTACTTC. It codes for CASSEDRVSYEQYF.

The V and J genes are TRBV2 and TRBJ1-1; D ambiguous. Per the germline V gene, CDR1 is SNHLY and CDR2 is FYNNEI. With 3 bases removed from V and 3 bases from J, the gap between germline ends came to 11 bases. This CDR3 has 14 residues. The CDR3 region has the DNA TGTGCCAGCAGTGACAAGGCGAGGTACACTGAAGCTTTCTTT. Translating it yields CASSDKARYTEAFF.